Sequencing of this TCR beta chain was carried out in a study of PD-L1 blockade in urothelial cancer (dated by TCRdb to 2017 to 2019). General notes on the study: Therapy was started at some point between 2012 and 2014 for all patients, and atezolizumab 1,200 mg was administered intravenously every 3 weeks. About nine tenths of the roughly 30 patients were males with bladder-origin urothelial cancer, and about 65% of the roughly 30 reported a prior smoking history. An ECOG performance status of 0 or 1 was recorded for the patients, and 0 to 3 prior chemotherapy regimens had been received by the patients. Blood samples were analyzed at 3 weeks after treatment start (second dose) and at 6 weeks after treatment start. Blood samples yielded a median of about 150,000 T cells and around 83,000 unique TCRs, with median clonality roughly 0.082. Somatic, immune and clinical correlates of response to PD-L1 blockade with atezolizumab in urothelial cancer were the focus of an exploratory multi-omic analysis. Pretreatment tumor samples and matched peripheral blood, collected serially before and after atezolizumab treatment, underwent TCR sequencing. Durable clinical benefit was defined as a progression-free survival longer than 6 months, and TCR features were additionally tested against progression-free survival and overall survival. In the same patients, pretreatment tumors underwent whole exome sequencing and RNA sequencing in addition to TCR sequencing. Under ten patients achieved durable clinical benefit and 20 did not. Just over 28 patients had pretreatment blood TCR-seq, roughly 24 had at least one posttreatment blood collection, and roughly 24 had tumor TCR-seq.

General conclusions and limits of the study: A pretreatment peripheral blood TCR clonality below the median was linked to improved progression-free and overall survival. Because the sample size was small (n of about 29) and many exploratory analyses were performed, the results are intended to be hypothesis-generating. Greater expansion of tumor-associated TCR clones in peripheral blood 3 weeks after the start of treatment was observed in patients with durable benefit (n of about 24, p = 0.022).

Synthetic TCR analog templates were spiked into each PCR to estimate absolute template abundance from read counts. Using the immunoSEQ assay, TCRbeta CDR3 regions were amplified from genomic DNA with bias-controlled V and J gene primers. Rearranged TCRbeta segments were sequenced at approximately 20X coverage. In the authors' own workflow: Clustering was used to correct sequencing errors, and CDR3s were annotated against IMGT so that V, D and J genes could be assigned. Out-of-frame and stop-codon sequences were excluded, and only productive TCRbeta rearrangements were used in downstream analyses. Clonality was calculated as one minus the Shannon entropy normalized by the log of the number of unique productive sequences. Fisher's exact test with Benjamini-Hochberg correction, using a cutoff of adjusted p below 0.01, was how clones that differed between time points or between blood and tumor were identified. TCRdb mirrors the immuneACCESS table, restricted to in-frame sequences. Some clones are absent from its copies; in checked studies, under half trace to an unresolved V gene, and the reason for the others is unknown. D and trimming come from the DNA, and the V and J calls and clone size come from that table. For this sample there are about 40,000 clones; around 83% appear just once. The top ten hold 2.6% of the sample.

Turning to this clone: Its binding antigen is unknown. No much larger clone exists at a distance of one base, and base qualities are not known.

CDR1 and CDR2, looked up from the germline V gene (reference sequence), are SEHNR and FQNEAQ. V and J lose 6 bases and 3 bases, and a span of 26 bases separates them. Including the terminal cysteine and phenylalanine, the CDR3 comprises 18 residues. Only the CDR3 region is kept as DNA, spanning 54 bases read in frame from base 1. The time point label corresponds to: peripheral blood 6 weeks after treatment start. The cohort comprised nearly 30 patients with locally advanced or metastatic urothelial carcinoma treated at Memorial Sloan Kettering on a trial protocol. Peripheral blood mononuclear cells were collected pretreatment and during treatment, with between 1 and 8 total time points obtained per patient. The Qiagen DNeasy Blood extraction kit was used to purify genomic DNA from total PBMCs and from tumor samples. PBMCs were collected pretreatment and during treatment, and were isolated and stored as previously described.

This TCR was sampled from a man in his 70s with urothelial cancer. Sample: PBMCs, taken around atezolizumab (anti-PD-L1) treatment. In this chain, TRBV7-9 is recombined with TRBJ2-5; a tentative D match to TRBD1 spans 7 bases. The CDR3 region reads CASSQGRGLALGEETQYF. The DNA reads TGTGCCAGCAGTCAAGGAAGGGGGCTAGCGTTGGGGGAAGAGACCCAGTACTTC. The full variable domain, completed from the reference TRBV7-9 and TRBJ2-5 proteins outside the CDR3, reads DTGVSQNPRHKITKRGQNVTFRCDPISEHNRLYWYRQTLGQGPEFLTYFQNEAQLEKSRLLSDRFSAERPKGSFSTLEIQRTEQGDSAMYLCASSQGRGLALGEETQYFGPGTRLLVL.